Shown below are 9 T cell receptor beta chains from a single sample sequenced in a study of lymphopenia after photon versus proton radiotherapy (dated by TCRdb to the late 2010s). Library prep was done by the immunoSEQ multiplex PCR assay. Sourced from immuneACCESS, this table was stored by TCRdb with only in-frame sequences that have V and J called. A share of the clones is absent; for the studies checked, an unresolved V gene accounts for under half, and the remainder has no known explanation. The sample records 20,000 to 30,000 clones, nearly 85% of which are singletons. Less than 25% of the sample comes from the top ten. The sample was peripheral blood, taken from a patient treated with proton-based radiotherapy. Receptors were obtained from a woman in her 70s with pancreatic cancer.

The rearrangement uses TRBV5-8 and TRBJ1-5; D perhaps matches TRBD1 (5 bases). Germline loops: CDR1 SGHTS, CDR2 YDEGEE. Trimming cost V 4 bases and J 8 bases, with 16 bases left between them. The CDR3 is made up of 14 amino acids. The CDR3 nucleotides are TGTGCCAGCAGCGCACAGGCTCTCGGGGAGCCCCAGCATTTT. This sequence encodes CASSAQALGEPQHF. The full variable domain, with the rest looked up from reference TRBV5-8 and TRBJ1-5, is EAGVTQSPTHLIKTRGQQATLRCSPISGHTSVYWYQQALGLGLQFLLWYDEGEERNRGNFPPRFSGRQFPNYSSELNVNALELEDSALYLCASSAQALGEPQHFGDGTRLSIL.

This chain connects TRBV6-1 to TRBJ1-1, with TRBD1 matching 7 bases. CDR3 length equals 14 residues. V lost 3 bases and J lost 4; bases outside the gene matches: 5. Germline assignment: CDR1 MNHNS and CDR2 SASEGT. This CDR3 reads CASSETGSGTEAFF. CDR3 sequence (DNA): TGTGCCAGCAGTGAGACAGGGTCGGGCACTGAAGCTTTCTTT.

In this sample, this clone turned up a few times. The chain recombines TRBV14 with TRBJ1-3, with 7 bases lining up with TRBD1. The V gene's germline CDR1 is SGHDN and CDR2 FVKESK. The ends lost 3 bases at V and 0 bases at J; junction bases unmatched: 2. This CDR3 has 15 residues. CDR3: CASSHRQGSGNTIYF. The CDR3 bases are TGTGCCAGCAGCCATAGACAGGGCTCTGGAAACACCATATATTTT.

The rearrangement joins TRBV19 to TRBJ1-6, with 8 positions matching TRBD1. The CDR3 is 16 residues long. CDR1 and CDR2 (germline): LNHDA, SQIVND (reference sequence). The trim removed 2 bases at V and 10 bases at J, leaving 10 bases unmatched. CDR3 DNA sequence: TGTGCCAGTAGTATAATATCCGGGACAGGTCGATCACCCCTCCACTTT. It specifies CASSIISGTGRSPLHF. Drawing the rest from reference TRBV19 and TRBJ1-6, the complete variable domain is DGGITQSPKYLFRKEGQNVTLSCEQNLNHDAMYWYRQDPGQGLRLIYYSQIVNDFQKGDIAEGYSVSREKKESFPLTVTSAQKNPTAFYLCASSIISGTGRSPLHFGNGTRLTVT.

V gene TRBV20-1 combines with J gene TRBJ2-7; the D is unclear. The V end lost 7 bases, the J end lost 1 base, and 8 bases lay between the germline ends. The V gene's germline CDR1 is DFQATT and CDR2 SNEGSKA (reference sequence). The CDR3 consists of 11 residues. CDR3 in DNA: TGCAGTGTCCCCAGTTCCTACGAGCAGTACTTC. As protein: CSVPSSYEQYF.

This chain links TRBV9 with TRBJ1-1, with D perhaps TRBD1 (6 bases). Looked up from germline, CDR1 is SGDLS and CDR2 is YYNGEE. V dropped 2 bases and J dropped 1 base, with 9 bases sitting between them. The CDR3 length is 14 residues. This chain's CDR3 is CASSVPGANTEAFF. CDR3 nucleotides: TGTGCCAGCAGCGTTCCGGGGGCGAACACTGAAGCTTTCTTT.

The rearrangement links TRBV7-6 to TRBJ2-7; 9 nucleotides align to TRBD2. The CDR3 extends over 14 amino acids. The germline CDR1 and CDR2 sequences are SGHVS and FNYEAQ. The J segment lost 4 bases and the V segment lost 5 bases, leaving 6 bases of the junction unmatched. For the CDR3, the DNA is TGTGCCAGCAGCCCAACGACTAGCGGATACGAGCAGTACTTC. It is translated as CASSPTTSGYEQYF.

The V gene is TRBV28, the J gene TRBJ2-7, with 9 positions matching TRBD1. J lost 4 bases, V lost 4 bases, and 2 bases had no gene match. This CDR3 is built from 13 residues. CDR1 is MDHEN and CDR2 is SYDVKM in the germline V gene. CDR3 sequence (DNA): TGTGCCAGCAGTTCGGGACAGGGATACGAGCAGTACTTC. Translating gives CASSSGQGYEQYF.

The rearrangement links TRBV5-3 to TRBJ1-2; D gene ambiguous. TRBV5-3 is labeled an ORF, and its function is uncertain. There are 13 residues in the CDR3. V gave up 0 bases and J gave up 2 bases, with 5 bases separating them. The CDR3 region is CARSLDNNYGYTF. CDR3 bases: TGTGCCAGAAGCTTGGACAACAACTATGGCTACACCTTC.